These 22 T cell receptor beta chains originate from one sample sequenced in a study of shared clonotypes between healthy human individuals. Method: immunoSEQ multiplex PCR; TCRdb's copy keeps in-frame clones and lacks some. The sample includes more than 2 million clones, approximately 94% of them seen just once. The specimen was naive CD4+ T cells sorted from blood. Noted subset: CD45RA+ positively selected. The receptors here all came from a man in his late teens or twenties in good health.

This clone was observed a few times. Germline and junction disagree at one end, which may indicate a read error. J is TRBJ1-1 and V is TRBV30, with D tentatively TRBD1 (5 bases). CDR3 length equals 13 residues. The germline CDR1 and CDR2 sequences are GTSNPN and SVGIG (reference sequence). The CDR3 spells CAWTAGRGTEALF. The CDR3 DNA follows: TGTGCCTGGACCGCAGGGAGGGGCACTGAAGCTCTCTTT. Variable domain in full (rest from reference TRBV30 and TRBJ1-1): SQTIHQWPATLVQPVGSPLSLECTVEGTSNPNLYWYRQAAGRGLQLLFYSVGIGQISSEVPQNLSASRPQDRQFILSSKKLLLSDSGFYLCAWTAGRGTEALFGQGTRLTVV.

CDR3 DNA sequence: TGTGCCAGCACCGGGACTCTCGGCAGTTCATTGCAGTACTTC. Translation: CASTGTLGSSLQYF. This chain connects TRBV7-8 to TRBJ2-7, with D possibly matching TRBD2 (6 bases). CDR1 is SGHVS, CDR2 FQNEAQ, per germline. The CDR3 consists of 14 residues. Deletions cut 7 bases from V and 9 bases from J, with 22 bases between.

CDR3 protein: CAITPGQGATGELFF. For the CDR3, the DNA is TGTGCCATCACTCCGGGACAGGGGGCTACCGGGGAGCTGTTTTTT. The genes are TRBV10-3 and TRBJ2-2, with 12 bases that match TRBD1. The CDR3 runs 15 residues. The ends lost 7 bases at V and 5 bases at J; junction bases unmatched: 5. Germline V gene data show CDR1 as ENHRY and CDR2 as SYGVKD.

The count of this clone is one. This chain joins TRBV2 and TRBJ2-1, with TRBD1 matching 9 bases. V lost 7 bases and J lost 8; bases outside the gene matches: 12. The CDR3 covers 15 residues. Germline lookup yields CDR1 SNHLY and CDR2 FYNNEI. As DNA, the CDR3 is TGTGCCAGCACCCTAGGAACGGGACAGGGCCATGAGCAGTTCTTC. It translates to CASTLGTGQGHEQFF. Full variable domain (remainder filled in from reference TRBV2 and TRBJ2-1): EPEVTQTPSHQVTQMGQEVILRCVPISNHLYFYWYRQILGQKVEFLVSFYNNEISEKSEIFDDQFSVERPDGSNFTLKIRSTKLEDSAMYFCASTLGTGQGHEQFFGPGTRLTVL.

The genes are TRBV18 and TRBJ2-3; D unclear. There are 13 residues in the CDR3. V gave up 3 bases and J gave up 6 bases, with 10 bases separating them. The V gene's germline CDR1 is KGHSH and CDR2 LQKENI. CDR3 protein: CASSPNYRDTQYF. The DNA of the CDR3 is TGTGCCAGCTCACCTAATTATCGGGATACGCAGTATTTT.

This rearrangement joins TRBV7-2 to TRBJ1-6, with 8 bases fitting TRBD1. The CDR3 is 18 amino acids. CDR1 SGHTA and CDR2 FQGNSA come from the germline V gene. J gave up 4 bases and V 5 bases, and 13 bases lay outside the gene matches. The CDR3 here is CASSLRTGYTRYNSPLHF. For the CDR3, the DNA is TGTGCCAGCAGCCTCCGGACAGGGTACACTCGTTATAATTCACCCCTCCACTTT.

The chain employs TRBV5-6 and TRBJ1-2, with D maybe TRBD1 (5 bases). CDR1 is SGHDT, CDR2 YYEEEE, per germline. CDR3 size: 16 residues. Trimming cost V 3 bases and J 3 bases, with 18 bases left between them. CDR3: CASSSGTGQIYYGYTF. The DNA for the CDR3 is TGTGCCAGCAGCTCGGGTACAGGACAAATATACTATGGCTACACCTTC.

In the case of this clone: Other DNA sequences in this specimen translate into the identical CDR3. The rearrangement uses TRBV5-6 and TRBJ2-7; a weak D match, TRBD2 (5 bases). Germline CDR1 is SGHDT and CDR2 is YYEEEE. Trimming stripped 1 base from V and 3 bases from J, with 5 bases between. CDR3 length: 12 residues. The CDR3 is CASSLRDYEQYF. The CDR3 DNA follows: TGTGCCAGCAGCTTGCGGGACTACGAGCAGTACTTC.

The chain joins TRBV10-1 to TRBJ2-3, with D perhaps matching TRBD2 (6 bases). The CDR3 is made up of 13 amino acids. Germline CDR1 WNHNN, CDR2 SYGVQD (reference sequence). The V gene lost 6 bases and the J gene lost 3 bases, with 10 bases spanning the gap. This CDR3 reads CASREGPTDTQYF. CDR3 nucleotides: TGCGCCAGCAGGGAGGGCCCTACAGATACGCAGTATTTT.

This chain links TRBV29-1 with TRBJ2-1, with D possibly matching TRBD2 (6 bases). Per the germline V gene, CDR1 is SQVTM and CDR2 is ANQGSEA. V was cut by 6 bases and J by 0 bases, with 15 bases left in between. CDR3 size: 15 residues. The DNA of the CDR3 is TGCAGCGTGACCCTAGCGCAGAGCTCCTACAATGAGCAGTTCTTC. This codes for CSVTLAQSSYNEQFF.

J is TRBJ2-3 and V is TRBV5-1, with 9 positions matching TRBD2. The CDR3 is 14 amino acids. Looked up from germline, CDR1 is SGHRS and CDR2 is YFSETQ. The V gene end was trimmed by 7 bases and the J gene end by 4 bases; junction bases not matched to a gene: 7. CDR3: CASFLAGSADTQYF. The CDR3 region has the DNA TGCGCCAGCTTTCTAGCGGGAAGCGCAGATACGCAGTATTTT.

The chain combines TRBV4-1 with TRBJ2-1, with D possibly matching TRBD1 (6 bases). The V end lost 5 bases, the J end lost 2 bases, and 16 bases lay between the germline ends. Germline V gene sequence: CDR1 MGHRA, CDR2 YSYEKL. The CDR3 loop spans 16 amino acids. As DNA, the CDR3 is TGCGCCAGCAGCTCCTACCGGGCAGGGGCCTACAATGAGCAGTTCTTC. Encoded protein: CASSSYRAGAYNEQFF.

V is TRBV6-6 and J is TRBJ1-1; D call uncertain. Germline V gives CDR1 MNHNY, CDR2 SVGAGI (reference sequence). V was trimmed by 0 bases and J by 4 bases, leaving 12 bases between them. This CDR3 is 15 amino acids long. The CDR3 DNA follows: TGTGCCAGCAGTTACTCTCGGGCGGGTGCCACTGAAGCTTTCTTT. Protein product: CASSYSRAGATEAFF.

The chain has TRBV18 and TRBJ2-7, with D possibly being TRBD2 (6 bases). The germline V and J ends were trimmed by 3 bases and 2 bases, with 14 bases remaining between them. Germline values: CDR1 KGHSH, CDR2 LQKENI. The CDR3 has 15 amino acids. CDR3: CASSPLSGLTYEQYF. CDR3 in DNA: TGTGCCAGCTCACCGCTTAGCGGTTTAACCTACGAGCAGTACTTC.

The chain carries TRBV6-5 and TRBJ2-1; D is uncertain. The V and J ends lost 2 bases and 9 bases respectively, with 8 bases between them. The germline CDR1 and CDR2 sequences are MNHEY and SVGAGI. The CDR3 is 12 residues long. The CDR3 loop is CASSYLSGEQFF. The CDR3, as DNA: TGTGCCAGCAGTTACCTCTCGGGTGAGCAGTTCTTC.

The genes are TRBV27 and TRBJ2-5; 9 positions match TRBD2. V lost 5 bases and J lost 5; bases outside the gene matches: 9. The CDR3 runs to 15 residues. CDR1 is MNHEY, CDR2 SMNVEV, per germline (reference sequence). This chain's CDR3 is CASSISGSPRETQYF. For the CDR3, the DNA is TGTGCCAGCAGTATTAGCGGGAGCCCGAGGGAGACCCAGTACTTC.

Turning to this clone: This specimen includes other DNA sequences encoding the same CDR3. This rearrangement joins TRBV5-1 to TRBJ2-7; D perhaps matches TRBD1 (6 bases). The germline V and J ends were trimmed by 1 base and 6 bases, with 11 bases remaining between them. The CDR3 is made up of 13 amino acids. From germline, CDR1 is SGHRS and CDR2 YFSETQ. CDR3 sequence (DNA): TGCGCCAGCAGCTTGAAGGGGGTGGGCGAGCAGTACTTC. It translates to CASSLKGVGEQYF.

The V gene is TRBV11-2, the J gene TRBJ2-5, with D uncertain. The CDR3 contains 15 residues. Germline V CDR1 and CDR2: SGHAT, FQNNGV. Trimming shortened V by 1 base and J by 4 bases, and 13 bases separated the two germline ends. The CDR3 bases are TGTGCCAGCAGCTTAGGGTTCCTAGTTGGAGAGACCCAGTACTTC. It yields the protein CASSLGFLVGETQYF.

V gene TRBV18 combines with J gene TRBJ2-1; no firm D call. Germline assignment: CDR1 KGHSH and CDR2 LQKENI. The CDR3 is made up of 16 amino acids. V was clipped by 1 base and J by 8 bases, with 18 bases between them. The CDR3 DNA sequence: TGTGCCAGCTCACCACGCCCTTCCCAGGCGAGCGATGAGCAGTTCTTC. Translating gives CASSPRPSQASDEQFF. The variable domain in full, completed from reference TRBV18 and TRBJ2-1, reads NAGVMQNPRHLVRRRGQEARLRCSPMKGHSHVYWYRQLPEEGLKFMVYLQKENIIDESGMPKERFSAEFPKEGPSILRIQQVVRGDSAAYFCASSPRPSQASDEQFFGPGTRLTVL.

The chain combines TRBV19 with TRBJ2-6, with D perhaps TRBD2 (6 bases). The CDR3 spans 19 residues. Trimming removed 7 bases from V and 0 bases from J, with 22 bases in between. CDR1 is LNHDA, CDR2 SQIVND, per germline (reference sequence). CDR3 bases: TGTGCCAGTACCTCGTCTAGCGCAGCAGATTCCTCTGGGGCCAACGTCCTGACTTTC. Protein product: CASTSSSAADSSGANVLTF. Filled out from reference TRBV19 and TRBJ2-6, the complete variable domain reads DGGITQSPKYLFRKEGQNVTLSCEQNLNHDAMYWYRQDPGQGLRLIYYSQIVNDFQKGDIAEGYSVSREKKESFPLTVTSAQKNPTAFYLCASTSSSAADSSGANVLTFGAGSRLTVL.

This chain uses TRBV4-1 with TRBJ1-6, with 8 bases aligning to TRBD1. The germline V gene encodes CDR1 MGHRA and CDR2 YSYEKL. The CDR3 has 17 amino acids. V was pared by 6 bases and J by 0 bases, with 7 bases of the junction left unmatched. Written as DNA, the CDR3 is TGCGCCAGCAGTGGGAGACAGGGGAGCTCCTATAATTCACCCCTCCACTTT. Translation: CASSGRQGSSYNSPLHF.

This clone appeared once. This rearrangement joins TRBV5-4 to TRBJ1-1, with 8 bases that match TRBD1. Germline V gene lookup returns CDR1 SGHNT and CDR2 YYREEE (reference sequence). This CDR3 spans 13 amino acids. V shed 2 bases and J 5 bases; nucleotides not matched to a gene: 2. CDR3 bases: TGTGCCAGCAGCTTAGACAGGGGTACTGAAGCTTTCTTT. Translating it yields CASSLDRGTEAFF.